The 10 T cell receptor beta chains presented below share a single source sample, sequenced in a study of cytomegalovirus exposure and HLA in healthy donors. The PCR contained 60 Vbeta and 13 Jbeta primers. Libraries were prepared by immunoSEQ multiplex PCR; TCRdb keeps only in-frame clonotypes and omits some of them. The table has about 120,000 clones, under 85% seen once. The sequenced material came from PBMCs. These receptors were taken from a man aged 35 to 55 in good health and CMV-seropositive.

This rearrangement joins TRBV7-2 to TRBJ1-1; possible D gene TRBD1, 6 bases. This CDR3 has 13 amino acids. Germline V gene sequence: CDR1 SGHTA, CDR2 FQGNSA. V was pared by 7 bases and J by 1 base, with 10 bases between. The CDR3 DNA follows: TGTGCCAGCACCTTGACAGGGAACACTGAAGCTTTCTTT. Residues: CASTLTGNTEAFF.

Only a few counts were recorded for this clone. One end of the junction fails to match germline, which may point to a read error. The CDR3 region has the DNA TGTGCCAGCAGCTCAAAGGGGACAGACCCCAGGGGTCTTGTTTTT. Translation gives CASSSKGTDPRGLVF. The chain joins TRBV9 to TRBJ2-2, with TRBD1 matching over 7 bases. CDR1 and CDR2 (germline): SGDLS, YYNGEE. The CDR3 is 15 amino acids.

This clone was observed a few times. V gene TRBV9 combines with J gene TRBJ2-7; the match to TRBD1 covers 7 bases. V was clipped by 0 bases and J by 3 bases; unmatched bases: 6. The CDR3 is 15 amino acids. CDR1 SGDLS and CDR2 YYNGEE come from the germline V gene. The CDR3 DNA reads TGTGCCAGCAGCGTAGAGGGACAGAGCCTCTACGAGCAGTACTTC. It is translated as CASSVEGQSLYEQYF.

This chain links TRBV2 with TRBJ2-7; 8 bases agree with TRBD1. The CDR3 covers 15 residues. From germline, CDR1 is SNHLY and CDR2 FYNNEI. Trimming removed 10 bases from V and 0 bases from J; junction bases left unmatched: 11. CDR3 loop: CATGSDRVHSYEQYF. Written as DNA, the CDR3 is TGTGCCACCGGATCGGACAGGGTCCACTCCTACGAGCAGTACTTC.

The CDR3 DNA reads as TGTGCCAGCAGTACAGGGCGCGCTGAAGCTTTCTTT. Protein sequence: CASSTGRAEAFF. The genes are TRBV6-1 and TRBJ1-1; D might be TRBD1 (6 bases). This CDR3 spans 12 amino acids. CDR1 and CDR2 from the germline V gene are MNHNS and SASEGT. Between the trimmed V and J ends, which lost 5 bases and 6 bases, there was a span of 10 bases.

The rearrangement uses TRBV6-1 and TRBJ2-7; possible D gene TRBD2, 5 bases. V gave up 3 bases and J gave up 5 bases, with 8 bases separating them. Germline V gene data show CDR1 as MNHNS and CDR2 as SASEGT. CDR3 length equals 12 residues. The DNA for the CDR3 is TGTGCCAGCAGTGACTGGAGGAACGAGCAGTACTTC. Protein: CASSDWRNEQYF.

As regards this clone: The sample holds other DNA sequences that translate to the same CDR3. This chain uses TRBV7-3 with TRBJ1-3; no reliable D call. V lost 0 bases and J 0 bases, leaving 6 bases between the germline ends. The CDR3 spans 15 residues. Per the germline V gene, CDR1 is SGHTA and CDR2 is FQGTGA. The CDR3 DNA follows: TGTGCCAGCAGCTTAACATCCTCCTCTGGAAACACCATATATTTT. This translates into CASSLTSSSGNTIYF. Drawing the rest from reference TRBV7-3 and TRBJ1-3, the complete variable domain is GAGVSQTPSNKVTEKGKYVELRCDPISGHTALYWYRQSLGQGPEFLIYFQGTGAADDSGLPNDRFFAVRPEGSVSTLKIQRTERGDSAVYLCASSLTSSSGNTIYFGEGSWLTVV.

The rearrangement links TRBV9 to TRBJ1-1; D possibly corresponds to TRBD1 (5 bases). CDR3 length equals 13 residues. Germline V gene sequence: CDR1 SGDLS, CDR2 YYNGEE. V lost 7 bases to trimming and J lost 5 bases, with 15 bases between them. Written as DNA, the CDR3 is TGTGCCAGCTCAACGGGGGGGGAAACTGAAGCTTTCTTT. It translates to CASSTGGETEAFF.

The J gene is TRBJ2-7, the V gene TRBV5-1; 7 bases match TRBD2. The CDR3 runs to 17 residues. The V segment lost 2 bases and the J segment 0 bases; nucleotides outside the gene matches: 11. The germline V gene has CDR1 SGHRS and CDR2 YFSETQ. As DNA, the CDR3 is TGCGCCAGCAGCTTAGCTGAGGGCGGGGGAAGCTCCTACGAGCAGTACTTC. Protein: CASSLAEGGGSSYEQYF.

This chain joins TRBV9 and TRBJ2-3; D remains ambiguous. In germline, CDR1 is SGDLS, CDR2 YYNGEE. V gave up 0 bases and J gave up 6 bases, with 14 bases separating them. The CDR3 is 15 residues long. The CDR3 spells CASSVVSLPTDTQYF. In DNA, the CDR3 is TGTGCCAGCAGCGTAGTGAGTCTACCCACCGATACGCAGTATTTT.